Listed below are T cell receptor beta chains from one sample, sequenced in a study of blood T cell repertoires in COVID-19. This table comes from immunoSEQ multiplex PCR, and its TCRdb copy is limited to in-frame clones, with some not included. This table holds hundreds of thousands of clones, about 88% found once. Sequenced: peripheral blood. These receptor sequences come from a man aged 60 to 75 with acute or convalescent COVID-19. CDR3s include the opening cysteine and the closing phenylalanine or tryptophan. D genes are given only for firm matches. Size tells how often a clone was seen (once, few, many) or the class of an expanded clone, and some rows leave it out.

.	TRBV19	TRBD1	TRBJ2-6	CASRRYPGQGATGANVLTF	TGTGCCAGTAGGAGGTACCCGGGACAGGGGGCGACTGGGGCCAACGTCCTGACTTTC
.	TRBV10-2	.	TRBJ2-7	CASSEPGRSSYEQYF	TGCGCCAGCAGTGAGCCAGGGAGGAGCTCCTACGAGCAGTACTTC
.	TRBV27	TRBD2	TRBJ2-3	CASSLYLAGGDTQYF	TGTGCCAGCAGTTTATATCTAGCGGGGGGAGATACGCAGTATTTT
.	TRBV3-1/TRBV3-2	TRBD2	TRBJ2-7	CASSRETSPLYEQYF	TGTGCCAGCAGCCGAGAGACTAGCCCACTCTACGAGCAGTACTTC
.	TRBV5-1	TRBD1	TRBJ2-6	CASSSMGQGSSGANVLTF	TGCGCCAGCAGCTCGATGGGACAGGGCTCCTCTGGGGCCAACGTCCTGACTTTC
.	TRBV3-1/TRBV3-2	.	TRBJ2-7	CASSQVQGYEQYF	TGTGCCAGCAGCCAAGTACAGGGCTACGAGCAGTACTTC
.	TRBV9	TRBD1	TRBJ1-1	CASSVTGTRAEAFF	TGTGCCAGCAGCGTGACAGGGACGAGGGCTGAAGCTTTCTTT
.	TRBV7-6	TRBD1	TRBJ1-3	CASSADRVKASGNTIYF	TGTGCCAGCAGCGCCGACAGGGTTAAAGCCTCTGGAAACACCATATATTTT
.	TRBV7-3	TRBD2	TRBJ2-3	CASSPPGLAGGGDTQYF	TGTGCCAGCAGCCCCCCCGGACTAGCGGGGGGAGGAGATACGCAGTATTTT
once	TRBV3-1/TRBV3-2	TRBD2	TRBJ2-5	CASSQGSGGPGETQYF	TGTGCCAGCAGCCAAGGGAGCGGGGGCCCGGGAGAGACCCAGTACTTC
.	TRBV3-1/TRBV3-2	TRBD1	TRBJ2-5	CASSRGDRGDQETQYF	TGTGCCAGCAGCCGCGGGGACAGGGGGGACCAAGAGACCCAGTACTTC
.	TRBV19	.	TRBJ1-3	CASSMVGGNTIYF	TGTGCCAGTAGTATGGTCGGGGGAAACACCATATATTTT